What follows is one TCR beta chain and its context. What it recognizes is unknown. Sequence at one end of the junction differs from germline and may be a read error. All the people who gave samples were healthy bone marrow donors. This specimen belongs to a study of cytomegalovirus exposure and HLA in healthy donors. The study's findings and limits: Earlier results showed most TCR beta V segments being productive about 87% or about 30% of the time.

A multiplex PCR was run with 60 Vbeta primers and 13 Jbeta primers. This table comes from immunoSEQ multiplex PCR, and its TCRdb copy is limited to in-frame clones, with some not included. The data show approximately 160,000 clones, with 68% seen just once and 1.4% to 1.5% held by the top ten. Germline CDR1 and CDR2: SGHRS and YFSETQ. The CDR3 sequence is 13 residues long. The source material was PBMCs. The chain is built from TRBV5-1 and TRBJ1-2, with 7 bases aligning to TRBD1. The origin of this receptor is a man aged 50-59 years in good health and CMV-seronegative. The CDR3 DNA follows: TGCGCCAGCAGTTGGGACAGTAACTATAGCTACACCTTC. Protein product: CASSWDSNYSYTF. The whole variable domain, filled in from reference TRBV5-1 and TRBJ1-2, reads KAGVTQTPRYLIKTRGQQVTLSCSPISGHRSVSWYQQTPGQGLQFLFEYFSETQRNKGNFPGRFSGRQFSNSRSEMNVSTLELGDSALYLCASSWDSNYSYTFGSGTRLTVV.